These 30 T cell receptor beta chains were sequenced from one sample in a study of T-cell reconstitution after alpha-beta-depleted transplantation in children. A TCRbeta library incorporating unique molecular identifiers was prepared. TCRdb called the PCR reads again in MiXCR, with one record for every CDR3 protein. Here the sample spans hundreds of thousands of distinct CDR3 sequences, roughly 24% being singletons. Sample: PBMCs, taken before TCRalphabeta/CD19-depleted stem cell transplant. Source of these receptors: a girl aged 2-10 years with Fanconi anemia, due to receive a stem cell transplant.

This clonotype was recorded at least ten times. In nucleotides, the CDR3 is TGTGCCAGCAGTTGGAGGACAGCCCCCTACGAGCAGTACTTC. Translated, it gives CASSWRTAPYEQYF. The J gene is TRBJ2-7, the V gene TRBV5-4, with D possibly matching TRBD1 (6 bases). Germline V CDR1 and CDR2: SGHNT, YYREEE (reference sequence). This CDR3 has 14 amino acids. Trimming stripped 5 bases from V and 2 bases from J, with 14 bases between.

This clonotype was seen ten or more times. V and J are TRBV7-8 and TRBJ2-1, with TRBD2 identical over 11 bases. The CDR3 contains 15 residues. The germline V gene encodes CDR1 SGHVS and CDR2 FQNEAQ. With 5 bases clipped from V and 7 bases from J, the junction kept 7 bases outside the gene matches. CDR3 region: CASSVGTSGLNEQFF. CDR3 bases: TGTGCCAGCAGCGTCGGGACTAGCGGACTTAATGAGCAGTTCTTC.

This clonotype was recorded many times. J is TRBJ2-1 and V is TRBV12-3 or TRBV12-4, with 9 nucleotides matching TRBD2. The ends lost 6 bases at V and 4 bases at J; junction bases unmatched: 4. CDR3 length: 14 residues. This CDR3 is CASRRAGGYNEQFF. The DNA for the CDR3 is TGTGCCAGCAGACGAGCGGGGGGTTACAATGAGCAGTTCTTC.

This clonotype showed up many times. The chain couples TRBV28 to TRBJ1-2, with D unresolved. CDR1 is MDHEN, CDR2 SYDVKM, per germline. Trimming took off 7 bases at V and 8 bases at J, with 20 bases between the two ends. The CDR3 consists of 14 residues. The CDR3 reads CASTLNGRVEGYTF. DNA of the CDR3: TGTGCCAGCACCCTAAATGGGAGGGTAGAGGGCTACACCTTC.

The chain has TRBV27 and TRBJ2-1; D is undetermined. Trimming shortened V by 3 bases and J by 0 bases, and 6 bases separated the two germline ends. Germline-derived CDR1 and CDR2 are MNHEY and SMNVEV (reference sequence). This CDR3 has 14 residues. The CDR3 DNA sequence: TGTGCCAGCAGTTTGGGTCCCTCCTACAATGAGCAGTTCTTC. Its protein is CASSLGPSYNEQFF.

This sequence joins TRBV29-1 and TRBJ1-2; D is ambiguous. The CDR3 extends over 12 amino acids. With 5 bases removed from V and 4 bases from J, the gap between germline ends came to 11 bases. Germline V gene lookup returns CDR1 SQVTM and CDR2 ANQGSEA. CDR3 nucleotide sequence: TGCAGCGTTTTAGACGGTGCCTATGGCTACACCTTC. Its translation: CSVLDGAYGYTF. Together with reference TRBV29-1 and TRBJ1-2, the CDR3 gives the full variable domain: SAVISQKPSRDICQRGTSLTIQCQVDSQVTMMFWYRQQPGQSLTLIATANQGSEATYESGFVIDKFPISRPNLTFSTLTVSNMSPEDSSIYLCSVLDGAYGYTFGSGTRLTVV.

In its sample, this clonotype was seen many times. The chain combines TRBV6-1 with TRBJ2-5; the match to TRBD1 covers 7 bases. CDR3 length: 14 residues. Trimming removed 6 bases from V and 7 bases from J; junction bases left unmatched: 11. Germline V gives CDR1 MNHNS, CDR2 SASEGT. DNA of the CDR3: TGTGCCAGCAGGCCGACAGGGTCGGTTGGGACCCAGTACTTC. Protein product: CASRPTGSVGTQYF.

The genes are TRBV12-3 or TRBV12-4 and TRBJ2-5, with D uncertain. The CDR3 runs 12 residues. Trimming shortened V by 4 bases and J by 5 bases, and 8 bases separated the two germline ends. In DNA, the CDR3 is TGTGCCAGCAGTTCCCAAGGGGAGACCCAGTACTTC. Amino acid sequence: CASSSQGETQYF.

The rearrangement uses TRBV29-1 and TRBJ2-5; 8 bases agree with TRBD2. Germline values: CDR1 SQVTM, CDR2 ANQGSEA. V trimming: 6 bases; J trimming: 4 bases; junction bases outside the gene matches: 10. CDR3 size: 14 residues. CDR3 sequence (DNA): TGCAGCGTGGGGGTAGCGGGAACGGGAGAGACCCAGTACTTC. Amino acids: CSVGVAGTGETQYF. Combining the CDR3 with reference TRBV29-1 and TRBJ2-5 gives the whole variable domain SAVISQKPSRDICQRGTSLTIQCQVDSQVTMMFWYRQQPGQSLTLIATANQGSEATYESGFVIDKFPISRPNLTFSTLTVSNMSPEDSSIYLCSVGVAGTGETQYFGPGTRLLVL.

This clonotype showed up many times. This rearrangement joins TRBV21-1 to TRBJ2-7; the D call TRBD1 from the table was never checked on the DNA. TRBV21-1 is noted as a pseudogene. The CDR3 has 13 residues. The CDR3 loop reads CAPGQGYLHEQYF. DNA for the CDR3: TGTGCCCCTGGACAGGGTTATCTGCACGAGCAGTACTTC.

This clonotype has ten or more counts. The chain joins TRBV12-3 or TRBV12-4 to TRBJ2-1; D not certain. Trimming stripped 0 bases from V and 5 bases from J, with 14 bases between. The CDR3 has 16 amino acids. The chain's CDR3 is CASSLAVGPLDNEQFF. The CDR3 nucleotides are TGTGCCAGCAGTTTAGCGGTGGGTCCTTTGGACAATGAGCAGTTCTTC.

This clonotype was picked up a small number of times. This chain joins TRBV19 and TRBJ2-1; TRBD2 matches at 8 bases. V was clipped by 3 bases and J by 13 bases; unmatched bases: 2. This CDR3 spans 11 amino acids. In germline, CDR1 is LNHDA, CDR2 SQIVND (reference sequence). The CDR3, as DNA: TGTGCCAGTAGTATCGGACTAGCCCAGTTCTTC. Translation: CASSIGLAQFF.

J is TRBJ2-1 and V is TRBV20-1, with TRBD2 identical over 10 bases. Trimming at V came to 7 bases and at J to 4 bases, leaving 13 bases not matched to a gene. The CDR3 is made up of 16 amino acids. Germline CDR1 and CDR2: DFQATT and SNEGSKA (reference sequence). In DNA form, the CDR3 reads TGCAGTGTTCGGACTAGCGGAGACTACTATTACAATGAGCAGTTCTTC. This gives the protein CSVRTSGDYYYNEQFF.

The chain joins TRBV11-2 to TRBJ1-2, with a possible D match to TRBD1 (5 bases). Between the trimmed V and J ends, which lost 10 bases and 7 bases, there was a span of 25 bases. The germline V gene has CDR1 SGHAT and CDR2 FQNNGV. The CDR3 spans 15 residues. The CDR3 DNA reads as TGTGCCACACAAGGAGTCGCCGGGACCTCGGGTGGCTACACCTTC. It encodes CATQGVAGTSGGYTF.

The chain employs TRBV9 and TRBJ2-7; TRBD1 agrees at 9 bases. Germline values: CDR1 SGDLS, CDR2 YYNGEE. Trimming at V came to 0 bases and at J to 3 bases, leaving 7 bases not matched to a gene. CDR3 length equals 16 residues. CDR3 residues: CASSVGPTGGLYEQYF. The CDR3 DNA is TGTGCCAGCAGCGTAGGTCCGACAGGGGGGCTCTACGAGCAGTACTTC.

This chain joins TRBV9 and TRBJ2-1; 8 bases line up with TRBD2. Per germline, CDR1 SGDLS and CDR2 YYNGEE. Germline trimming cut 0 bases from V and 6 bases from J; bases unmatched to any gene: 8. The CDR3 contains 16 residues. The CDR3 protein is CASSVARGGPGNEQFF. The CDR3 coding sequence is TGTGCCAGCAGCGTAGCCCGCGGGGGGCCGGGCAATGAGCAGTTCTTC.

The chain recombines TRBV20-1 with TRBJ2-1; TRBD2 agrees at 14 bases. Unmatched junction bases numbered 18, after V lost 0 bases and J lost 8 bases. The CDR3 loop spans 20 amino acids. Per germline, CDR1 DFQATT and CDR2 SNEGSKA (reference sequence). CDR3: CSARDPFEGTSGRYGDEQFF. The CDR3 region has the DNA TGCAGTGCTAGAGATCCCTTCGAAGGGACTAGCGGGAGATATGGCGATGAGCAGTTCTTC.

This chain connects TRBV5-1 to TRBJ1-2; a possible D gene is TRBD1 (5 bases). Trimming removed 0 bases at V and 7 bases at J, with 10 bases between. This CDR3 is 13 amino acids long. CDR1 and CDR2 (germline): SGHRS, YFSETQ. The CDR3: CASSLEGVGGYTF. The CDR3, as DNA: TGCGCCAGCAGCTTGGAAGGGGTGGGTGGCTACACCTTC.

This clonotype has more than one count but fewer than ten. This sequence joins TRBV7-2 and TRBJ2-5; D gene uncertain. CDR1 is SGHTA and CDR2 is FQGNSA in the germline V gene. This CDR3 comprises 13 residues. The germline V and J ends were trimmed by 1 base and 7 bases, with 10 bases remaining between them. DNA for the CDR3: TGTGCCAGCAGCTTAGTTGAGAAAGGGACCCAGTACTTC. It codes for CASSLVEKGTQYF. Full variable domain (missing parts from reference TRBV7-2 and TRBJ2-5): GAGVSQSPSNKVTEKGKDVELRCDPISGHTALYWYRQSLGQGLEFLIYFQGNSAPDKSGLPSDRFSAERTGGSVSTLTIQRTQQEDSAVYLCASSLVEKGTQYFGPGTRLLVL.

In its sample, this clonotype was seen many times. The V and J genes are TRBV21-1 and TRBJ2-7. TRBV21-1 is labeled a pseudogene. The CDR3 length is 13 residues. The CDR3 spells CASSIREQYEQYF. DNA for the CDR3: TGTGCCAGCAGCATAAGGGAACAGTACGAGCAGTACTTC.

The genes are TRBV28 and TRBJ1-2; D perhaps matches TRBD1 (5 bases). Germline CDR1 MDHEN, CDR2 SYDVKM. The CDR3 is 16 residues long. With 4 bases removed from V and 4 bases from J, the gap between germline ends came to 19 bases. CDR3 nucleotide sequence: TGTGCCAGCAGTTCACCGGGGGAAGGTCAGGCCTATGGCTACACCTTC. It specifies CASSSPGEGQAYGYTF.

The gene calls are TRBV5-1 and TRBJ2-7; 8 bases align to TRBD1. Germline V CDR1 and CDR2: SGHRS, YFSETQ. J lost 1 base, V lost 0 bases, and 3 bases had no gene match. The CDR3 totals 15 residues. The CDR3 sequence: CASSLVTGGSYEQYF. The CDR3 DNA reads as TGCGCCAGCAGCTTGGTCACAGGGGGATCCTACGAGCAGTACTTC.

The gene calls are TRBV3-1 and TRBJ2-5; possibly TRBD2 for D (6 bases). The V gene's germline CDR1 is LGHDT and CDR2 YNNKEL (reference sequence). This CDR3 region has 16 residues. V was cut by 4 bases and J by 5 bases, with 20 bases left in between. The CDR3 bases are TGTGCCAGCAGCCTCGAAGCGGGCCTTGATTGGGAGACCCAGTACTTC. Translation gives CASSLEAGLDWETQYF.

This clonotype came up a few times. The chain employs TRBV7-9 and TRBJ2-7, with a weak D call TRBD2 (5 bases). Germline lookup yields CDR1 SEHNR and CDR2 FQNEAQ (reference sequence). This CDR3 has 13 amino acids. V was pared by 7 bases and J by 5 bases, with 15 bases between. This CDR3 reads CASKNGYSDEQYF. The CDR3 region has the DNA TGTGCCAGCAAAAACGGATATAGCGACGAGCAGTACTTC.

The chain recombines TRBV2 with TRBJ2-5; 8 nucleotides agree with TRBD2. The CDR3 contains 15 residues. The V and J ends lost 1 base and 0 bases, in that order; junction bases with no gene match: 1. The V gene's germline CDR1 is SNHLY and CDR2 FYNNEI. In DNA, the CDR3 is TGTGCCAGCAGTGAAGAGCGGGGGTACCAAGAGACCCAGTACTTC. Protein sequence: CASSEERGYQETQYF.

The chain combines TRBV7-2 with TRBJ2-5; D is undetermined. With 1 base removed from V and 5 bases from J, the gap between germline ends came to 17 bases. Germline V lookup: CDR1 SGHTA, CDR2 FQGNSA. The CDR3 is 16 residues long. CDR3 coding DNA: TGTGCCAGCAGCTTAGTCCGGGCGACGGCTTGGGAGACCCAGTACTTC. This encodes CASSLVRATAWETQYF. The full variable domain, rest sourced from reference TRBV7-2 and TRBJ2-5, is GAGVSQSPSNKVTEKGKDVELRCDPISGHTALYWYRQSLGQGLEFLIYFQGNSAPDKSGLPSDRFSAERTGGSVSTLTIQRTQQEDSAVYLCASSLVRATAWETQYFGPGTRLLVL.

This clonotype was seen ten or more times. The CDR3: CASRLTYYGGNEQYF. The CDR3 DNA is TGTGCCAGCAGACTGACCTATTACGGGGGAAACGAGCAGTACTTC. The V and J genes are TRBV7-2 and TRBJ2-7; tentatively, D is TRBD2 (6 bases). Germline-derived CDR1 and CDR2 are SGHTA and FQGNSA. The CDR3 covers 15 residues. V was shortened by 6 bases and J by 5 bases, with 20 bases between the two germline ends.

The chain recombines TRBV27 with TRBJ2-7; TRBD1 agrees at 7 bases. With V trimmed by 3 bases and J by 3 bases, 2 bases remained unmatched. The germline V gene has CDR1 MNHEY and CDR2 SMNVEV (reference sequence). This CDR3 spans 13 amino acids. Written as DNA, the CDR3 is TGTGCCAGCAGTTTTGGACAGGTCTACGAGCAGTACTTC. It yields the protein CASSFGQVYEQYF.

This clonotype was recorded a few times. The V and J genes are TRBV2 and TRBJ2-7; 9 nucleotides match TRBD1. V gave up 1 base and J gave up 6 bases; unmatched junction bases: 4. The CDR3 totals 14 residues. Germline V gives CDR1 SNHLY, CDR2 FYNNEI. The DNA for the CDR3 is TGTGCCAGCAGTGAAGGACAGGGGGAATCCGAGCAGTACTTC. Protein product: CASSEGQGESEQYF.

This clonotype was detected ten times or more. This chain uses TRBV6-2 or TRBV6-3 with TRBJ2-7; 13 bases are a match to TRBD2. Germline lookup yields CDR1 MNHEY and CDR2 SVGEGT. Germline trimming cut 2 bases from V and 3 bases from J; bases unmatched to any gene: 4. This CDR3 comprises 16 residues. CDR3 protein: CASSYGGLAGFYEQYF. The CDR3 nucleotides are TGTGCCAGCAGTTACGGGGGACTAGCGGGGTTCTACGAGCAGTACTTC.